This note documents a single T cell receptor beta chain sequence. Its antigen is unidentified. This entry comes from a study of cytomegalovirus exposure and HLA in healthy donors. Germline V gene lookup returns CDR1 SGHRS and CDR2 YFSETQ. The CDR3 spans 13 residues. V lost 4 bases to trimming and J lost 2 bases, with 9 bases between them. The PCR used 60 Vbeta and 13 Jbeta primers. Produced via immunoSEQ multiplex PCR; TCRdb's table is partial and in-frame only. The sample yields about 180,000 clones, 70% to 80% seen once. The study, taken as a whole, reports: A later analysis linked a missense DCLRE1C variant to TCR beta V- and J-gene trimming.

Sequences were obtained from PBMCs. The receptor comes from a man in his 60s in good health and CMV-seronegative. The chain couples TRBV5-1 to TRBJ1-1; D is unresolved. The CDR3 DNA is TGCGCCAGCAGCGTCAGGCCAAACACTGAAGCTTTCTTT. It specifies CASSVRPNTEAFF.